Listed below are T cell receptor beta chains from one sample, sequenced in a study of CXCR3-negative and CXCR3-positive naive CD8 T cells. No DNA is given; TCRdb re-called the 5' RACE reads and lists each CDR3 protein once. The table lists about 50,000 distinct CDR3 sequences. The sequenced sample consisted of naive CXCR3+ CD8+ T cells from blood. The receptors were sampled from a human donor in good health. Some clones in this sample may be carry-over from other donors' samples. The CDR3 runs from the conserved cysteine through the conserved F or W.

TRBJ1-2,TRBV7-9,CASSFGAGYGYTF
TRBJ2-7,TRBV14,CASSQDEVAASYEQYF
TRBJ2-5,TRBV28,CASSFLGLRETQYF
TRBJ2-5,TRBV7-8,CASSFRRDGTPWVETQYF
TRBJ2-3,TRBV6-2/TRBV6-3,CASSYSTPFTDTQYF
TRBJ2-5,TRBV6-5,CASSYRQLQETQYF
TRBJ2-2,TRBV9,CASSVDRLGNTGELFF
TRBJ2-3,TRBV2,CASSELGRSSDTQYF
TRBJ2-3,TRBV12-3/TRBV12-4,CASRQGLNTDTQYF
TRBJ2-3,TRBV7-9,CASSSGQSIGTDTQYF
TRBJ2-5,TRBV15,CATSGSRQIETQYF
TRBJ2-3,TRBV28,CASKVLRDRGDTQYF
TRBJ2-3,TRBV6-6,CASSYWTSGGKTDTQYF
TRBJ1-1,TRBV6-5,CASRSAQTGVTEAFF
TRBJ2-7,TRBV7-2,CASSILAGGSYEQYF
TRBJ2-4,TRBV7-7,CASSLVQGNIQYF
TRBJ2-5,TRBV29-1,CSGVGTSGETQYF
TRBJ2-7,TRBV7-9,CASSFIRAEQYF
TRBJ2-1,TRBV6-4,CASSDSWSSYNEQFF
TRBJ1-2,TRBV20-1,CSARIPGAGGKGYTF
TRBJ1-5,TRBV6-2/TRBV6-3,CASSYSQASLDQPQHF
TRBJ2-7,TRBV7-2,CASSDGAAYEQYF
TRBJ2-5,TRBV12-3/TRBV12-4,CASSFGTHQETQYF
TRBJ1-1,TRBV19,CASRLFLNTEAFF
TRBJ1-6,TRBV12-3/TRBV12-4,CASSEDSRPLHF
TRBJ2-7,TRBV7-6,CASSFFEAGGYEQYF
TRBJ2-1,TRBV19,CASSIPYNEQFF